The sequence of this T cell receptor beta chain was determined in a study of blood T cell repertoires in COVID-19. For the study at large: Whether acute or convalescent, the COVID-19 samples came from the United States, Italy and Spain. In each case, the material was cDNA or gDNA derived from T cells, B-cell-depleted T cells, or PBMCs.

Original methodology: Estimates of nucleated cell counts were drawn from the amplification of reference gene primers. Sequencing was performed with immunoSEQ multiplex PCR; in TCRdb, only in-frame clones are kept and a portion is missing. D and trimming come from the DNA, and the V and J calls and clone size come from that table. The sample lists roughly 160,000 clones; around four fifths were seen once. The Seattle site enrolled patients during active infection and followed them longitudinally. The ends were cut back, 5 bases at V and 3 bases at J, with 13 bases in the middle. The length of the CDR3 is 14 residues. The germline CDR1 and CDR2 sequences are WNHNN and SYGVQD (reference sequence).

The clonotype originates from an elderly woman with COVID-19, enrolled during active disease. What was sequenced was peripheral blood. V is TRBV10-1 and J is TRBJ1-1; D is possibly TRBD1 (6 bases). Here the CDR3 reads CASSFQQGDTEAFF. The CDR3 DNA reads TGCGCCAGCAGTTTTCAACAGGGTGACACTGAAGCTTTCTTT.